This T cell receptor (beta chain) was identified during a study of cytomegalovirus exposure and HLA in healthy donors. Findings of the study overall: In an earlier analysis, most TCR beta V segments were productive about 87% or about 30% of the time.

Worth noting for this clone: What it binds is unknown.

It was with 60 Vbeta and 13 Jbeta primers that the PCR ran. TCRdb's copy holds only in-frame clones and misses some; the assay was immunoSEQ multiplex PCR. The data contain hundreds of thousands of clones, approximately 82% of them seen just once; the ten biggest clones take up approximately 3.8%. V was trimmed by 7 bases and J by 7 bases, leaving 16 bases between them. Germline V CDR1 and CDR2: MNHEY, SVGAGI. The CDR3 is 13 amino acids. The chain combines TRBV6-5 with TRBJ1-1; no firm D call. The TCR originated in a male donor in good health and CMV-seronegative. Sequencing input: PBMCs. For the CDR3, the DNA is TGTGCCAGCACCCCCGGGAGGATGATTGAAGCTTTCTTT. Residues: CASTPGRMIEAFF.